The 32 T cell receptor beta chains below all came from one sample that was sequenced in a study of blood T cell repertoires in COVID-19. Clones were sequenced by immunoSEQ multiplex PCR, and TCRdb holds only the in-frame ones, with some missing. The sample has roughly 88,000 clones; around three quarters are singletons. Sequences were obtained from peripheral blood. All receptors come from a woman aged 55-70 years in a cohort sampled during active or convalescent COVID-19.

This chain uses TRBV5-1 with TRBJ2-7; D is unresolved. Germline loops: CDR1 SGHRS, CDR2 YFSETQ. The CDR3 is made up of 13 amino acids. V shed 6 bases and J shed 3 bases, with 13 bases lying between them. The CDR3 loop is CASNTTRSYEQYF. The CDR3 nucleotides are TGCGCCAGCAATACGACAAGAAGCTACGAGCAGTACTTC.

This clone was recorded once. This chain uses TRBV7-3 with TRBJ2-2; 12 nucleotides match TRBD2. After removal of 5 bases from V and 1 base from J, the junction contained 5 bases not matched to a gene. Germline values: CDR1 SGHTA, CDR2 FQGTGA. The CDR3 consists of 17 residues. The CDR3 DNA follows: TGTGCCAGCAGCGGACAGGGACTAGCGGGGAACACCGGGGAGCTGTTTTTT. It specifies CASSGQGLAGNTGELFF.

CDR3 nucleotide sequence: TGTGCCAGCAGCACTGGGACTGGGACCTACGAGCAGTACTTC. It codes for CASSTGTGTYEQYF. This sequence joins TRBV5-6 and TRBJ2-7; D perhaps matches TRBD2 (6 bases). CDR3 length equals 14 residues. Trimming shortened V by 4 bases and J by 2 bases, and 13 bases separated the two germline ends. Germline loops: CDR1 SGHDT, CDR2 YYEEEE.

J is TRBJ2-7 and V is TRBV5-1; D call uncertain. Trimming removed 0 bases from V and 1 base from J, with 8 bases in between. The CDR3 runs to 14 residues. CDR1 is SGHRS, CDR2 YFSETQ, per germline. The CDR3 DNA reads TGCGCCAGCAGCTTGGGTCCGGGTTCCTACGAGCAGTACTTC. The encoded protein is CASSLGPGSYEQYF.

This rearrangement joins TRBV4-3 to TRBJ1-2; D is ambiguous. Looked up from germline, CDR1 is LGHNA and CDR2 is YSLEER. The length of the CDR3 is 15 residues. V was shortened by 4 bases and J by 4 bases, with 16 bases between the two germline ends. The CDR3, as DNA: TGCGCCAGCAGCCGAGACCCCCAGGCTTTCTATGGCTACACCTTC. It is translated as CASSRDPQAFYGYTF.

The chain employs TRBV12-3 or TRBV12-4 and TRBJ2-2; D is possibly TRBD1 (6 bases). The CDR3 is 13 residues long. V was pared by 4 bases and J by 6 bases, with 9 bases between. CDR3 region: CASSYRAPGELFF. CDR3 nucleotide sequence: TGTGCCAGCAGTTACAGGGCGCCCGGGGAGCTGTTTTTT.

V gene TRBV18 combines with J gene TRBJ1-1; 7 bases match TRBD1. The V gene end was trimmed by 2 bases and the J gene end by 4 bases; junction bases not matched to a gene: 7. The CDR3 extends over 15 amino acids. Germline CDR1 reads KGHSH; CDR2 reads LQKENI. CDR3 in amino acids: CASSPGTALVTEAFF. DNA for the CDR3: TGTGCCAGCTCACCAGGGACAGCTTTGGTCACTGAAGCTTTCTTT.

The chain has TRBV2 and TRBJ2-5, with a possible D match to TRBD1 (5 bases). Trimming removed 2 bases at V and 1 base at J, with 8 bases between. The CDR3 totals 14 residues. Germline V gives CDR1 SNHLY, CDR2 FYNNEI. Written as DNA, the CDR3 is TGTGCCAGCAGTGAAATCACAGGCCAAGAGACCCAGTACTTC. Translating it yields CASSEITGQETQYF.

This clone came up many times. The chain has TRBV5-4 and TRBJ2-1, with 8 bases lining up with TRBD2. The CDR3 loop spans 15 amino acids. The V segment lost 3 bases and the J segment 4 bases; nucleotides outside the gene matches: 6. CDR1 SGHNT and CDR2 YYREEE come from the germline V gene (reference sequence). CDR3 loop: CASSSGGAGYNEQFF. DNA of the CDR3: TGTGCCAGCAGCTCCGGGGGGGCCGGATACAATGAGCAGTTCTTC.

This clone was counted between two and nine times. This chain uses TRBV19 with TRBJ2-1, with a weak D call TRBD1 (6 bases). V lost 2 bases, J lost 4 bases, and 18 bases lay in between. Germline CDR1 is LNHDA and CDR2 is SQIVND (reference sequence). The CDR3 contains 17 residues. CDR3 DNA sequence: TGTGCCAGTAGTATATCAATTGGGGTAGGGGGATACAATGAGCAGTTCTTC. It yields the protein CASSISIGVGGYNEQFF.

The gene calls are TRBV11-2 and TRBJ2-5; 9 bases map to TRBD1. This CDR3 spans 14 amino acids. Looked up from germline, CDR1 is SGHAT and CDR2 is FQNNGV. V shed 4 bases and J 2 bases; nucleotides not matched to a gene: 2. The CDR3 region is CASSYDRGQETQYF. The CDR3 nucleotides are TGTGCCAGCAGCTATGACAGGGGGCAAGAGACCCAGTACTTC.

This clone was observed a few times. CDR3 coding DNA: TGCAGCGTTCAACGTCGGGGGGGTCATGAGCAGTTCTTC. Encoded protein: CSVQRRGGHEQFF. The gene calls are TRBV29-1 and TRBJ2-1; 8 nucleotides line up with TRBD2. Germline V gives CDR1 SQVTM, CDR2 ANQGSEA. The CDR3 extends over 13 amino acids. V gave up 5 bases and J gave up 8 bases; unmatched junction bases: 8.

CDR3 residues: CASSAGGSNYGYTF. CDR3 bases: TGTGCCAGCAGCGCAGGGGGCTCTAACTATGGCTACACCTTC. This chain joins TRBV7-9 and TRBJ1-2; 8 nucleotides line up with TRBD1. The trim removed 5 bases at V and 0 bases at J, leaving 2 bases unmatched. CDR1 is SEHNR, CDR2 FQNEAQ, per germline (reference sequence). This CDR3 spans 14 amino acids.

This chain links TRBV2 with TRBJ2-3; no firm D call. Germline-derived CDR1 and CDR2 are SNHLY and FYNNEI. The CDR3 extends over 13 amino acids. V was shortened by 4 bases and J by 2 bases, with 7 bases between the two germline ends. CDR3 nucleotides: TGTGCCAGCAGTGGTTCTTTCACAGATACGCAGTATTTT. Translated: CASSGSFTDTQYF.

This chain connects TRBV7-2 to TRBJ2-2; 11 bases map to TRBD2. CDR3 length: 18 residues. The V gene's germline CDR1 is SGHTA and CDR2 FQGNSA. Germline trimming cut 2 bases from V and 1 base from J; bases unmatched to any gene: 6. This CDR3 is CASSLTVAGGLNTGELFF. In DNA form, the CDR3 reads TGTGCCAGCAGCTTAACTGTAGCGGGGGGGCTGAACACCGGGGAGCTGTTTTTT.

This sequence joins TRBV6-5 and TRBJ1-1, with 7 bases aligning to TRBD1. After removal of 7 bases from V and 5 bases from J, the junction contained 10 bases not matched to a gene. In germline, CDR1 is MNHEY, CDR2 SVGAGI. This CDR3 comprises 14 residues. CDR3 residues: CASNRQGDGTEAFF. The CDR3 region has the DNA TGTGCCAGCAACAGACAGGGAGATGGGACTGAAGCTTTCTTT.

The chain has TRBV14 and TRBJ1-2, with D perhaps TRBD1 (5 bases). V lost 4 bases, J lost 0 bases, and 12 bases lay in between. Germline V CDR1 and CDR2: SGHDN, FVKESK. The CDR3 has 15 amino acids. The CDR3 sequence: CASSPVGGSNYGYTF. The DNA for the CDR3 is TGTGCCAGCAGCCCCGTGGGGGGTTCTAACTATGGCTACACCTTC.

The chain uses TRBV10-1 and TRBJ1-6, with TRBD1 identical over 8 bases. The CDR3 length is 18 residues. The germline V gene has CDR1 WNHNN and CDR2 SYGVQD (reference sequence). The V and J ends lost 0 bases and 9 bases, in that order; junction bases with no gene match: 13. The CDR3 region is CASSESEDRAGEGSPLHF. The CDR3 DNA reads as TGCGCCAGCAGTGAGTCGGAGGACAGGGCCGGTGAAGGTTCACCCCTCCACTTT.

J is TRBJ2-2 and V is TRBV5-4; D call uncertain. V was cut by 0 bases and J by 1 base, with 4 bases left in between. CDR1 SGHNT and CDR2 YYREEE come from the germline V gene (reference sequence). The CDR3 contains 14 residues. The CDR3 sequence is CASSLVGNTGELFF. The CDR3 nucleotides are TGTGCCAGCAGCTTGGTCGGGAACACCGGGGAGCTGTTTTTT.

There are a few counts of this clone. The CDR3: CASFSQYYGYTF. DNA for the CDR3: TGTGCCAGCTTTAGCCAGTACTATGGCTACACCTTC. V and J are TRBV9 and TRBJ1-2; D uncertain. The CDR3 consists of 12 residues. The V end was cut by 7 bases, the J end by 3 bases, with 10 bases between. Germline CDR1 and CDR2: SGDLS and YYNGEE.

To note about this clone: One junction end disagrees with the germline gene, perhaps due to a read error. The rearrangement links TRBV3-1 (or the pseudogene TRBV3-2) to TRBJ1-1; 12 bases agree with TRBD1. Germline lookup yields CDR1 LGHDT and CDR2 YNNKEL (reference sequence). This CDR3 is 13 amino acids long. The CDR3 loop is CASSQGGTGGKVF. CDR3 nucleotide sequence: TGTGCCAGCAGCCAAGGGGGGACAGGGGGCAAAGTCTTT.

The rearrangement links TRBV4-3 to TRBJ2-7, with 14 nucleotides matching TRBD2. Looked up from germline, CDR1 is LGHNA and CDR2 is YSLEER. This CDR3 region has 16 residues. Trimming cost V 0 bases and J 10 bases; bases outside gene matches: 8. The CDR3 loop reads CASSQDRGTSGGYQYF. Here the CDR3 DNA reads TGCGCCAGCAGCCAAGATCGGGGGACTAGCGGGGGCTATCAGTACTTC.

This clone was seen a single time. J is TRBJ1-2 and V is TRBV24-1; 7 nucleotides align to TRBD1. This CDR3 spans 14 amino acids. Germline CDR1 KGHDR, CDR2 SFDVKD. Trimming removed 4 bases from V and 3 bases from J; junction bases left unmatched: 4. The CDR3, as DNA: TGTGCCACCAGTGAACCGGGACAGCACTATGGCTACACCTTC. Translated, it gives CATSEPGQHYGYTF.

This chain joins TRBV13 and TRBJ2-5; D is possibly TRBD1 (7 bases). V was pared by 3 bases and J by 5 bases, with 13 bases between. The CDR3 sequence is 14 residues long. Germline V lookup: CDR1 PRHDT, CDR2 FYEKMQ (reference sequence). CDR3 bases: TGTGCCAGCAGCTTTACCAGGGGGAGGGAGACCCAGTACTTC. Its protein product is CASSFTRGRETQYF.

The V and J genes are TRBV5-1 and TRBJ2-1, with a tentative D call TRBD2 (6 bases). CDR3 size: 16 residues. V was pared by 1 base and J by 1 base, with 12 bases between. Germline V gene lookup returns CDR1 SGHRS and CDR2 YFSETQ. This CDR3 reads CASSLSGDWSYNEQFF. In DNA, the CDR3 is TGCGCCAGCAGCTTGTCGGGGGATTGGTCCTACAATGAGCAGTTCTTC.

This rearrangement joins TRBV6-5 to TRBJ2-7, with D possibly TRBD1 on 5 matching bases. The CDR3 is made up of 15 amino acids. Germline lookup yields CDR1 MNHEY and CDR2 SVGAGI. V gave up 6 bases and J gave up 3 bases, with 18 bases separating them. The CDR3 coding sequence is TGTGCCAGCAGCCTTCGGGCAGGGCCTAGCTACGAGCAGTACTTC. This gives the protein CASSLRAGPSYEQYF.

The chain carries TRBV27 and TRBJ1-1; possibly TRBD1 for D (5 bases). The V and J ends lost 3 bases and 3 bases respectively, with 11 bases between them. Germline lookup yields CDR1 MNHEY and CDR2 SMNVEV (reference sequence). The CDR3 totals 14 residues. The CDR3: CASSFSVRDTEAFF. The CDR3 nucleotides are TGTGCCAGCAGTTTCAGCGTCAGGGACACTGAAGCTTTCTTT.

The DNA for the CDR3 is TGCGCCAGCAGCTGGGGGGGGACAGGGGCTGGAGAGACCCAGTACTTC. This gives the protein CASSWGGTGAGETQYF. The rearrangement uses TRBV5-1 and TRBJ2-5; 10 bases match TRBD1. After removal of 3 bases from V and 4 bases from J, the junction contained 9 bases not matched to a gene. The CDR3 has 16 amino acids. Per the germline V gene, CDR1 is SGHRS and CDR2 is YFSETQ.

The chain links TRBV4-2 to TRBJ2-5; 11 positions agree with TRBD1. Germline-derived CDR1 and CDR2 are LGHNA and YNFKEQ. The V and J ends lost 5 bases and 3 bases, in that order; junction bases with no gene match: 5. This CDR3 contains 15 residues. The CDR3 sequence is CASSRTGGPEETQYF. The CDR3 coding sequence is TGTGCCAGCAGCAGGACAGGGGGCCCCGAAGAGACCCAGTACTTC.

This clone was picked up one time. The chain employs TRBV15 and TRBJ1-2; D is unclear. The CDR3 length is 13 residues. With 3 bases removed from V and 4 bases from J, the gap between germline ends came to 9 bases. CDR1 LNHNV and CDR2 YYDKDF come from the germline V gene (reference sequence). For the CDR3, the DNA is TGTGCCACCAGCAGCGGGGTGAGCTATGGCTACACCTTC. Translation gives CATSSGVSYGYTF. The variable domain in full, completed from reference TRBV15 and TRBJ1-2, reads DAMVIQNPRYQVTQFGKPVTLSCSQTLNHNVMYWYQQKSSQAPKLLFHYYDKDFNNEADTPDNFQSRRPNTSFCFLDIRSPGLGDTAMYLCATSSGVSYGYTFGSGTRLTVV.

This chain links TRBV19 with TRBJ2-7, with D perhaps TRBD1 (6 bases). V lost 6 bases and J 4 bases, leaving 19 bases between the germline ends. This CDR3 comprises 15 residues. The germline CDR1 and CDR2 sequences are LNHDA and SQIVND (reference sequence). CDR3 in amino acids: CASSNPQGWEYEQYF. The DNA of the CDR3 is TGTGCCAGTAGCAACCCTCAGGGGTGGGAATACGAGCAGTACTTC.

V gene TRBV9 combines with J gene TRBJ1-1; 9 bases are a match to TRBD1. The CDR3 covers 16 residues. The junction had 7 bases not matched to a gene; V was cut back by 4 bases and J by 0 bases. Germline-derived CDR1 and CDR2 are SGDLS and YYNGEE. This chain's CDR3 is CASSPHRDRVNTEAFF. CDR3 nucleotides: TGTGCCAGCAGCCCTCACCGGGACAGGGTGAACACTGAAGCTTTCTTT.